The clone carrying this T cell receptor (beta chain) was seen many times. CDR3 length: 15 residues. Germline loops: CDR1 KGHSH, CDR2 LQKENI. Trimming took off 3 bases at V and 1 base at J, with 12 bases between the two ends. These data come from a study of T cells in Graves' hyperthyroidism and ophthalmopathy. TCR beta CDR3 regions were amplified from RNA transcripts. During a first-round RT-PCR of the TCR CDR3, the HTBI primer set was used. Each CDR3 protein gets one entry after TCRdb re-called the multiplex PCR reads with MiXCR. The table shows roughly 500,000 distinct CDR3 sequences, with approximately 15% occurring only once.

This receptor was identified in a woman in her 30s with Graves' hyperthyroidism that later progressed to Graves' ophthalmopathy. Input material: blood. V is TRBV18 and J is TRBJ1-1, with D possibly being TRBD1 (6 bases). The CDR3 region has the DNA TGTGCCAGCTCACCGGCACAGGGATCGAACACTGAAGCTTTCTTT. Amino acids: CASSPAQGSNTEAFF.